Presented here are 30 T cell receptor beta chains from one specimen sequenced in a study of OX40 agonist ivuxolimab in advanced cancers. Data came from immunoSEQ multiplex PCR; TCRdb stores just in-frame clones and leaves some out. The sample consists of more than 40,000 clones, 75% to 90% of them appearing once. Material: CD4+ or CD8+ T cells sorted from blood, obtained in a trial of the OX40 agonist ivuxolimab. All receptors come from an adult with an advanced solid tumor such as melanoma, head and neck, liver or kidney cancer.

The V and J genes are TRBV30 and TRBJ1-5; 10 positions match TRBD1. CDR3 length: 15 amino acids. Germline CDR1 is GTSNPN and CDR2 is SVGIG (reference sequence). V gave up 1 base and J gave up 5 bases; unmatched junction bases: 5. CDR3 loop: CAWSAGTGVDQPQHF. The DNA for the CDR3 is TGTGCCTGGAGTGCTGGGACAGGGGTAGATCAGCCCCAGCATTTT. Drawing the rest from reference TRBV30 and TRBJ1-5, the complete variable domain is SQTIHQWPATLVQPVGSPLSLECTVEGTSNPNLYWYRQAAGRGLQLLFYSVGIGQISSEVPQNLSASRPQDRQFILSSKKLLLSDSGFYLCAWSAGTGVDQPQHFGDGTRLSIL.

The chain recombines TRBV6-6 with TRBJ1-1; tentatively, D is TRBD1 (5 bases). Germline lookup yields CDR1 MNHNY and CDR2 SVGAGI (reference sequence). The ends were cut back, 2 bases at V and 2 bases at J, with 12 bases in the middle. The CDR3 runs to 15 residues. The CDR3 sequence: CASSYGAGINTEAFF. CDR3 DNA sequence: TGTGCCAGCAGTTACGGTGCAGGGATTAACACTGAAGCTTTCTTT.

By frequency in the sample, this clone is medium-sized. CDR3 sequence (DNA): TGTGCCAGCAGCCAAAGACAGAATCAAGAGACCCAGTACTTC. It is translated as CASSQRQNQETQYF. V and J are TRBV5-4 and TRBJ2-5, with D possibly TRBD1 on 5 matching bases. V lost 4 bases and J 2 bases, leaving 12 bases between the germline ends. The germline V gene encodes CDR1 SGHNT and CDR2 YYREEE (reference sequence). CDR3 length: 14 amino acids.

V is TRBV6-6 and J is TRBJ2-1, with a possible D match to TRBD2 (6 bases). With 10 bases removed from V and 14 bases from J, the gap between germline ends came to 21 bases. The length of the CDR3 is 12 residues. Germline CDR1 reads MNHNY; CDR2 reads SVGAGI (reference sequence). The CDR3 loop reads CATSLRGPGEFF. CDR3 DNA sequence: TGTGCCACCTCGTTGCGCGGACCGGGAGAGTTCTTC.

The V call is TRBV10-3, the J call TRBJ2-7, with D possibly being TRBD2 (5 bases). This CDR3 comprises 13 residues. Germline CDR1 ENHRY, CDR2 SYGVKD. V lost 8 bases and J lost 3, with 14 bases in between. CDR3 sequence: CAIQADGYYEQYF. CDR3 in DNA: TGTGCCATCCAAGCGGACGGTTACTACGAGCAGTACTTC.

Written as DNA, the CDR3 is TGTGCCAGCAGCTTGGGACAGGGGGATTACGAGCAGTACTTC. Residues: CASSLGQGDYEQYF. The chain is built from TRBV5-6 and TRBJ2-7; 9 bases align to TRBD1. V shed 0 bases, J shed 4 bases, and the junction held 2 bases outside the gene matches. The germline V gene encodes CDR1 SGHDT and CDR2 YYEEEE. CDR3 length: 14 residues.

This clone came up once. V gene TRBV27 combines with J gene TRBJ1-1; D remains ambiguous. This CDR3 has 13 amino acids. The V end was cut by 1 base, the J end by 6 bases, with 9 bases between. Germline assignment: CDR1 MNHEY and CDR2 SMNVEV (reference sequence). The chain's CDR3 is CASSLFSGSEAFF. The CDR3 nucleotides are TGTGCCAGCAGTTTATTTTCGGGGTCTGAAGCTTTCTTT.

This clone was found a few times. The chain couples TRBV5-4 to TRBJ2-4, with D unclear. Per the germline V gene, CDR1 is SGHNT and CDR2 is YYREEE (reference sequence). V dropped 0 bases and J dropped 0 bases, with 4 bases sitting between them. CDR3 length: 14 amino acids. CDR3 sequence (DNA): TGTGCCAGCAGCTTGGGAGTAGCCAAAAACATTCAGTACTTC. Encoded protein: CASSLGVAKNIQYF.

As regards this clone: A junction boundary mismatches the germline segment, possibly from a read error. The chain carries TRBV4-1 and TRBJ2-3; D call uncertain. The germline V gene encodes CDR1 MGHRA and CDR2 YSYEKL. This CDR3 has 15 residues. CDR3 bases: TGTGCCAGCAGCCAAGATCTTACTAGCACAGATACGCAGTATTTT. It specifies CASSQDLTSTDTQYF.

J is TRBJ1-2 and V is TRBV5-4; D possibly corresponds to TRBD1 (6 bases). Germline CDR1 reads SGHNT; CDR2 reads YYREEE (reference sequence). The CDR3 totals 12 residues. The V gene lost 3 bases and the J gene lost 8 bases, with 11 bases spanning the gap. This chain's CDR3 is CASSYGTFGYTF. The CDR3 nucleotides read TGTGCCAGCAGCTACGGGACATTCGGCTACACCTTC.

The chain is built from TRBV6-6 and TRBJ2-2; D is perhaps TRBD1 (6 bases). Trimming stripped 2 bases from V and 0 bases from J, with 10 bases between. CDR1 and CDR2 (germline): MNHNY, SVGAGI (reference sequence). The CDR3 runs to 16 residues. The CDR3 DNA reads as TGTGCCAGCAGTTACCTGAGACAGGCGAACACCGGGGAGCTGTTTTTT. Its protein product is CASSYLRQANTGELFF.

J is TRBJ2-7 and V is TRBV6-5; a possible D gene is TRBD2 (5 bases). V lost 5 bases and J lost 2, with 13 bases in between. Germline lookup yields CDR1 MNHEY and CDR2 SVGAGI. The CDR3 spans 14 residues. CDR3 amino acids: CASSIVAPTYEQYF. CDR3 DNA sequence: TGTGCCAGCAGTATTGTAGCGCCGACCTACGAGCAGTACTTC.

This chain joins TRBV19 and TRBJ1-1; D gene ambiguous. Germline V gene lookup returns CDR1 LNHDA and CDR2 SQIVND (reference sequence). This CDR3 comprises 14 residues. With 2 bases removed from V and 4 bases from J, the gap between germline ends came to 11 bases. CDR3 sequence (DNA): TGTGCCAGTAGTATAAGTGAGGGCCCCACTGAAGCTTTCTTT. Protein sequence: CASSISEGPTEAFF.

The genes are TRBV5-1 and TRBJ2-2, with unresolved D. Between the trimmed V and J ends, which lost 3 bases and 7 bases, there was a span of 13 bases. CDR1 is SGHRS, CDR2 YFSETQ, per germline. The CDR3 loop spans 14 amino acids. Here the CDR3 DNA reads TGCGCCAGCAGCTATACGACGCCGAGCGGGGAGCTGTTTTTT. This translates into CASSYTTPSGELFF.

This sequence joins TRBV6-5 and TRBJ2-7; D uncertain. CDR3 length: 14 residues. Germline-derived CDR1 and CDR2 are MNHEY and SVGAGI. V was pared by 1 base and J by 2 bases, with 9 bases between. The CDR3 DNA is TGTGCCAGCAGTTACTACCCGGTCACCTACGAGCAGTACTTC. Its translation: CASSYYPVTYEQYF.

The rearrangement joins TRBV5-1 to TRBJ2-7; D is perhaps TRBD1 (6 bases). This CDR3 is built from 14 residues. Trimming took 0 bases from V and 6 from J, leaving 13 bases between them. CDR1 and CDR2 (germline): SGHRS, YFSETQ. The CDR3 nucleotides are TGCGCCAGCAGCTTGGCAGGGGATCTCCCCGAGCAGTACTTC. It codes for CASSLAGDLPEQYF. The variable domain in full, with the rest retrieved from reference TRBV5-1 and TRBJ2-7, is KAGVTQTPRYLIKTRGQQVTLSCSPISGHRSVSWYQQTPGQGLQFLFEYFSETQRNKGNFPGRFSGRQFSNSRSEMNVSTLELGDSALYLCASSLAGDLPEQYFGPGTRLTVT.

The rearrangement uses TRBV5-6 and TRBJ2-3; D ambiguous. V was pared by 1 base and J by 0 bases, with 6 bases between. Germline V CDR1 and CDR2: SGHDT, YYEEEE. The CDR3 consists of 14 residues. Here the CDR3 reads CASSLSVSTDTQYF. Written as DNA, the CDR3 is TGTGCCAGCAGCTTGAGCGTTAGCACAGATACGCAGTATTTT.

V and J are TRBV27 and TRBJ2-5; TRBD2 aligns across 8 bases. Germline V gene data show CDR1 as MNHEY and CDR2 as SMNVEV (reference sequence). There are 16 residues in the CDR3. V shed 5 bases, J shed 5 bases, and the junction held 13 bases outside the gene matches. The CDR3 DNA is TGTGCCAGCAGTCCCCTTTTCGGGAGGGGGAGGGAGACCCAGTACTTC. This encodes CASSPLFGRGRETQYF.

V gene TRBV19 combines with J gene TRBJ2-1; the D is unclear. Per the germline V gene, CDR1 is LNHDA and CDR2 is SQIVND (reference sequence). The CDR3 is 15 amino acids. V lost 3 bases and J 6 bases, leaving 15 bases between the germline ends. The CDR3 sequence: CASSISALRSNEQFF. CDR3 sequence (DNA): TGTGCCAGTAGTATTTCTGCCCTACGATCCAATGAGCAGTTCTTC.

The gene calls are TRBV29-1 and TRBJ2-3; a weak D match, TRBD2 (5 bases). CDR3 size: 13 residues. CDR1 is SQVTM, CDR2 ANQGSEA, per germline. The V end lost 6 bases, the J end lost 0 bases, and 10 bases lay between the germline ends. The CDR3 loop reads CSVTGKSTDTQYF. DNA of the CDR3: TGCAGCGTCACGGGGAAGAGCACAGATACGCAGTATTTT.

This clone has only one observation. The chain carries TRBV7-8 and TRBJ2-3; unclear D gene. The CDR3 is 15 amino acids. V was shortened by 0 bases and J by 0 bases, with 7 bases between the two germline ends. The germline CDR1 and CDR2 sequences are SGHVS and FQNEAQ. The CDR3 region has the DNA TGTGCCAGCAGCTTAGCGAGCGTCAGCACAGATACGCAGTATTTT. It encodes CASSLASVSTDTQYF. Full variable domain (rest looked up from reference TRBV7-8 and TRBJ2-3): GAGVSQSPRYKVAKRGQDVALRCDPISGHVSLFWYQQALGQGPEFLTYFQNEAQLDKSGLPSDRFFAERPEGSVSTLKIQRTQQEDSAVYLCASSLASVSTDTQYFGPGTRLTVL.

The chain links TRBV28 to TRBJ2-7; possibly TRBD2 for D (7 bases). The germline CDR1 and CDR2 sequences are MDHEN and SYDVKM. Trimming removed 6 bases at V and 2 bases at J, with 8 bases between. The CDR3 runs 12 residues. This CDR3 is CASRGGPYEQYF. The CDR3, as DNA: TGTGCCAGCAGGGGGGGGCCCTACGAGCAGTACTTC.

The gene calls are TRBV4-2 and TRBJ2-5, with a tentative D call TRBD1 (5 bases). The end of the DNA fits TRBJ2-7 better, so the J call may be wrong. The germline V gene has CDR1 LGHNA and CDR2 YNFKEQ. The CDR3 is made up of 16 amino acids. CDR3 nucleotide sequence: TGTGCCAGCAGCCAAGACCCGCAGGGTAACTCCTACGAGCAGTACTTC. Amino acids: CASSQDPQGNSYEQYF.

The V and J genes are TRBV30 and TRBJ2-3; 7 bases are shared with TRBD1. Trimming cost V 7 bases and J 0 bases; bases outside gene matches: 7. The CDR3 is 14 amino acids. CDR1 and CDR2 from the germline V gene are GTSNPN and SVGIG (reference sequence). CDR3 loop: CASTGTASTDTQYF. DNA for the CDR3: TGTGCCTCCACCGGGACAGCAAGCACAGATACGCAGTATTTT.

The DNA of the CDR3 is TGCAGCGCCGGACGGGAACCCTACGAGCAGTACTTC. Protein: CSAGREPYEQYF. The J gene is TRBJ2-7, the V gene TRBV29-1, with D possibly matching TRBD2 (5 bases). The CDR3 has 12 residues. Deletions cut 7 bases from V and 2 bases from J, with 12 bases between. Germline V gene sequence: CDR1 SQVTM, CDR2 ANQGSEA.

This clone showed up just once. The chain links TRBV7-8 to TRBJ2-7, with no clear D. The CDR3 sequence is 14 residues long. Trimming took off 4 bases at V and 3 bases at J, with 13 bases between the two ends. Germline V gene data show CDR1 as SGHVS and CDR2 as FQNEAQ. For the CDR3, the DNA is TGTGCCAGCAGCTCACCGATGGGCTACTACGAGCAGTACTTC. Protein: CASSSPMGYYEQYF.

V usage is TRBV29-1 and J usage is TRBJ2-7; weak D call: TRBD2 (5 bases). This CDR3 comprises 12 residues. The germline CDR1 and CDR2 sequences are SQVTM and ANQGSEA. Trimming took off 1 base at V and 3 bases at J, with 7 bases between the two ends. The CDR3, as DNA: TGCAGCGTTGAAGGGGAGTTCTACGAGCAGTACTTC. Translation gives CSVEGEFYEQYF.

V usage is TRBV20-1 and J usage is TRBJ2-1; D remains ambiguous. The germline gives CDR1 DFQATT, CDR2 SNEGSKA (reference sequence). V dropped 7 bases and J dropped 4 bases, with 8 bases sitting between them. The CDR3 length is 11 residues. The CDR3 DNA is TGCAGTGTGGATTTGTACAATGAGCAGTTCTTC. Residues: CSVDLYNEQFF.

The chain uses TRBV9 and TRBJ2-7; 9 nucleotides agree with TRBD1. CDR3 length: 15 residues. Unmatched junction bases numbered 4, after V lost 0 bases and J lost 3 bases. The germline CDR1 and CDR2 sequences are SGDLS and YYNGEE. The CDR3 DNA is TGTGCCAGCAGCGTAGGGGGACAGGGAATCTACGAGCAGTACTTC. Translation: CASSVGGQGIYEQYF.

V is TRBV10-3 and J is TRBJ1-1; 9 bases agree with TRBD1. This CDR3 region has 15 residues. Germline V gene data show CDR1 as ENHRY and CDR2 as SYGVKD. The J segment lost 3 bases and the V segment lost 6 bases, leaving 8 bases of the junction unmatched. CDR3: CAIRGSTGGYTEAFF. CDR3 nucleotide sequence: TGTGCCATCAGAGGCTCAACAGGGGGCTACACTGAAGCTTTCTTT.